This T cell receptor beta chain was found in a study of OX40 agonist ivuxolimab in advanced cancers. Clones were read by immunoSEQ multiplex PCR, and TCRdb kept only the in-frame ones, dropping some. The repertoire includes some 95,000 clones, around 85% of them detected once, and 3% to 4% sits in the top ten. V lost 0 bases, J lost 3 bases, and 8 bases stayed unmatched. Germline assignment: CDR1 SGHVS and CDR2 FQNEAQ. The CDR3 runs 17 residues. This clone was observed a handful of times. The chain has TRBV7-8 and TRBJ1-3; TRBD1 aligns across 7 bases. The receptor comes from an adult with an advanced solid tumor such as melanoma, head and neck, liver or kidney cancer. The sample consisted of CD4+ or CD8+ T cells sorted from blood, taken in a trial of the OX40 agonist ivuxolimab. The CDR3 nucleotides read TGTGCCAGCAGCTTAGCGCGGTGGGACAGAGGTGGAAACACCATATATTTT. It codes for CASSLARWDRGGNTIYF.